What follows are 21 T cell receptor beta chains derived from one specimen sequenced in a study of early T cells in non-severe SARS-CoV-2 infection. TCRdb called the 5' RACE reads again in MiXCR, with one record for every CDR3 protein. The profile shows about 34,000 distinct CDR3 sequences, approximately 6% of them singletons. What was sequenced was whole blood. These receptors all come from an adult who was a healthcare worker with PCR-confirmed SARS-CoV-2 infection or an uninfected control (not recorded which).

Many counts were recorded for this clonotype. The chain couples TRBV20-1 to TRBJ2-1; 9 nucleotides line up with TRBD2. The CDR3 sequence is 16 residues long. The V gene's germline CDR1 is DFQATT and CDR2 SNEGSKA (reference sequence). Trimming took 0 bases from V and 13 from J; bases not matched to a gene: 16. CDR3 sequence (DNA): TGCAGTGCTAGAGATGTGTTGGCGGGAGGGCCCTCTCTCCAGTTCTTC. It specifies CSARDVLAGGPSLQFF.

The chain links TRBV12-3 or TRBV12-4 to TRBJ1-6; D ambiguous. This CDR3 is built from 14 residues. With 1 base removed from V and 5 bases from J, the gap between germline ends came to 6 bases. In nucleotides, the CDR3 is TGTGCCAGCAGTTTAGTGCGGGATAATTCACCCCTCCACTTT. Translated, it gives CASSLVRDNSPLHF.

The table lists this clonotype with a few counts. The V gene is TRBV27, the J gene TRBJ1-2, with D hard to call. Germline-derived CDR1 and CDR2 are MNHEY and SMNVEV (reference sequence). Trimming took 2 bases from V and 4 from J, leaving 8 bases between them. The CDR3 runs 13 residues. CDR3 residues: CASSLTRGYGYTF. The CDR3 DNA is TGTGCCAGCAGTTTAACAAGAGGCTATGGCTACACCTTC.

Many counts were recorded for this clonotype. This chain joins TRBV10-3 and TRBJ2-3; 8 nucleotides agree with TRBD2. Trimming at V came to 6 bases and at J to 2 bases, leaving 7 bases not matched to a gene. This CDR3 has 15 amino acids. CDR1 and CDR2 from the germline V gene are ENHRY and SYGVKD. CDR3 bases: TGTGCCATCAGAAAAGGACTAGCCCCCACAGATACGCAGTATTTT. Translation: CAIRKGLAPTDTQYF.

DNA for the CDR3: TGCGCCAGCAGCCAAGATTATGTAAATCAGCCCCAGCATTTT. It is translated as CASSQDYVNQPQHF. This sequence joins TRBV4-1 and TRBJ1-5, with D hard to call. Germline CDR1 MGHRA, CDR2 YSYEKL. V was shortened by 0 bases and J by 4 bases, with 7 bases between the two germline ends. The CDR3 is 14 residues long.

The chain links TRBV2 to TRBJ2-7; 10 bases agree with TRBD1. CDR3 length equals 12 residues. Germline V gene data show CDR1 as SNHLY and CDR2 as FYNNEI. After removal of 8 bases from V and 4 bases from J, the junction contained 2 bases not matched to a gene. The CDR3 DNA reads as TGTGCCAGCCGGACAGGGGGTTACGAGCAGTACTTC. Its translation: CASRTGGYEQYF. Using reference TRBV2 and TRBJ2-7 for the parts outside the CDR3, the full variable domain is EPEVTQTPSHQVTQMGQEVILRCVPISNHLYFYWYRQILGQKVEFLVSFYNNEISEKSEIFDDQFSVERPDGSNFTLKIRSTKLEDSAMYFCASRTGGYEQYFGPGTRLTVT.

At least ten counts were recorded for this clonotype. V and J are TRBV20-1 and TRBJ2-7; weak D call: TRBD2 (6 bases). Germline V lookup: CDR1 DFQATT, CDR2 SNEGSKA (reference sequence). The CDR3 is made up of 14 amino acids. Trimming cost V 3 bases and J 2 bases, with 14 bases left between them. The CDR3 loop is CSARDPRRAYEQYF. The CDR3 DNA reads TGCAGTGCTAGGGACCCAAGGAGGGCCTACGAGCAGTACTTC.

This clonotype has at least ten counts. J is TRBJ2-7 and V is TRBV7-8, with TRBD2 as a possible D gene (6 bases). The CDR3 is 16 amino acids. V was clipped by 0 bases and J by 2 bases, with 14 bases between them. The V gene's germline CDR1 is SGHVS and CDR2 FQNEAQ. The DNA of the CDR3 is TGTGCCAGCAGCTTAGCGCGGAGGGACCGGACCTACGAGCAGTACTTC. It yields the protein CASSLARRDRTYEQYF.

The CDR3 bases are TGTGCCAGCAGCCCCTGGACAGTGGAAAACATTCAGTACTTC. It is translated as CASSPWTVENIQYF. The genes are TRBV7-9 and TRBJ2-4, with a tentative D call TRBD1 (6 bases). Trimming took off 5 bases at V and 5 bases at J, with 13 bases between the two ends. Germline V gene sequence: CDR1 SEHNR, CDR2 FQNEAQ (reference sequence). The CDR3 is 14 residues long.

This clonotype was recorded at least ten times. V is TRBV19 and J is TRBJ2-1, with D perhaps matching TRBD1 (5 bases). Germline V gene data show CDR1 as LNHDA and CDR2 as SQIVND (reference sequence). CDR3 size: 13 residues. V was trimmed by 5 bases and J by 7 bases, leaving 12 bases between them. CDR3 region: CASSGAWVNEQFF. The CDR3 bases are TGTGCCAGTAGTGGGGCTTGGGTGAATGAGCAGTTCTTC.

V and J are TRBV10-3 and TRBJ2-3; D call uncertain. Trimming pared 0 bases from V and 6 bases from J, leaving 4 bases between. The CDR3 is made up of 12 amino acids. Germline CDR1 ENHRY, CDR2 SYGVKD. Here the CDR3 DNA reads TGTGCCATCAGTGAGTCGGGGGATACGCAGTATTTT. It codes for CAISESGDTQYF.

This clonotype was recorded at least ten times. This sequence joins TRBV12-3 or TRBV12-4 and TRBJ1-2; 8 nucleotides align to TRBD1. With 6 bases clipped from V and 5 bases from J, the junction kept 14 bases outside the gene matches. This CDR3 is built from 16 residues. The DNA of the CDR3 is TGTGCCAGCAGCAACGACAGGGGAGGACGAAGTTATGGCTACACCTTC. This translates into CASSNDRGGRSYGYTF.

This clonotype turned up a few times. The DNA of the CDR3 is TGTGCCAGTAGTGACAGGGGGGGCTACGACGAGCAGTACTTC. Translation gives CASSDRGGYDEQYF. This chain connects TRBV19 to TRBJ2-7; TRBD1 matches at 9 bases. Germline V gene data show CDR1 as LNHDA and CDR2 as SQIVND (reference sequence). V lost 5 bases, J lost 5 bases, and 7 bases stayed unmatched. The length of the CDR3 is 14 residues.

V is TRBV10-1 and J is TRBJ2-1; TRBD2 is a possible D gene (5 bases). Germline CDR1 and CDR2: WNHNN and SYGVQD (reference sequence). Trimming stripped 2 bases from V and 0 bases from J, with 8 bases between. The CDR3 extends over 15 amino acids. The CDR3 loop is CASSERGSSYNEQFF. CDR3 DNA sequence: TGCGCCAGCAGTGAGCGAGGGAGCTCCTACAATGAGCAGTTCTTC.

This clonotype has more than one count but fewer than ten. The chain carries TRBV7-2 and TRBJ2-1; the match to TRBD2 covers 7 bases. CDR1 is SGHTA, CDR2 FQGNSA, per germline. This CDR3 has 16 residues. V gave up 5 bases and J gave up 7 bases; unmatched junction bases: 14. The CDR3 protein is CASSAPGTTTGNEQFF. CDR3 DNA: TGTGCCAGCAGCGCTCCAGGGACTACTACGGGGAATGAGCAGTTCTTC.

This clonotype was detected ten times or more. The chain links TRBV14 to TRBJ2-7; tentatively, D is TRBD1 (6 bases). This CDR3 region has 14 residues. Germline CDR1 reads SGHDN; CDR2 reads FVKESK. V lost 5 bases to trimming and J lost 0 bases, with 11 bases between them. CDR3 sequence (DNA): TGTGCCAGCAGCTGGGGGCTCGGCTCCTACGAGCAGTACTTC. This codes for CASSWGLGSYEQYF. The entire variable domain, with the rest obtained from reference TRBV14 and TRBJ2-7, is as follows: EAGVTQFPSHSVIEKGQTVTLRCDPISGHDNLYWYRRVMGKEIKFLLHFVKESKQDESGMPNNRFLAERTGGTYSTLKVQPAELEDSGVYFCASSWGLGSYEQYFGPGTRLTVT.

This clonotype showed up many times. The chain links TRBV27 to TRBJ2-7; TRBD1 agrees at 9 bases. CDR3 length: 17 residues. Losses at the gene ends were 5 bases for V and 2 bases for J; bases not matched to a gene: 13. Looked up from germline, CDR1 is MNHEY and CDR2 is SMNVEV (reference sequence). CDR3 amino acids: CASSLIGWGTGTYEQYF. In DNA form, the CDR3 reads TGTGCCAGCAGTCTAATAGGCTGGGGGACAGGGACCTACGAGCAGTACTTC.

The chain recombines TRBV2 with TRBJ2-5; the match to TRBD2 covers 9 bases. The CDR3 is 15 residues long. V dropped 5 bases and J dropped 4; count of bases not matched to a gene: 8. CDR1 is SNHLY, CDR2 FYNNEI, per germline. The CDR3 loop is CASSPGLASVETQYF. The DNA for the CDR3 is TGTGCCAGCAGTCCGGGACTAGCATCCGTAGAGACCCAGTACTTC.

This clonotype was counted at least ten times. CDR3 DNA: TGTGCCAGCAGCGGGGGGACTGCCAATGAGCAGTTCTTC. Its translation is CASSGGTANEQFF. The chain recombines TRBV6-4 with TRBJ2-1, with 7 positions matching TRBD2. The CDR3 spans 13 residues. V dropped 6 bases and J dropped 6; count of bases not matched to a gene: 5. Germline V gene sequence: CDR1 MRHNA, CDR2 SNTAGT.

Points on this clonotype: A much larger clone is a single base away; this may be a read error. The chain joins TRBV18 to TRBJ2-7; D is perhaps TRBD1 (6 bases). The CDR3 length is 16 residues. Germline V CDR1 and CDR2: KGHSH, LQKENI. V shed 4 bases and J shed 0 bases, with 16 bases lying between them. The CDR3 reads CASSQVDRTHSYEQYF. The DNA of the CDR3 is TGTGCCAGCTCACAGGTCGACAGGACACACTCCTACGAGCAGTACTTC.

The sample holds many counts of this clonotype. J is TRBJ2-5 and V is TRBV24-1; possible D gene TRBD1, 6 bases. This CDR3 has 14 residues. Trimming left V 3 bases short and J 5 bases short, with 12 bases between. The V gene's germline CDR1 is KGHDR and CDR2 SFDVKD. Here the CDR3 DNA reads TGTGCCACCAGTGATACCAGGGGCGCGGAGACCCAGTACTTC. This sequence encodes CATSDTRGAETQYF.